The 28 T cell receptor beta chains given below trace back to one sample, sequenced in a study of cytomegalovirus exposure and HLA in healthy donors. PCR employed 60 Vbeta and 13 Jbeta primers. TCRdb's copy holds only in-frame clones and misses some; the assay was immunoSEQ multiplex PCR. This sample has 150,000 to 200,000 clones, with approximately 79% found just once. The sequenced material came from PBMCs. The receptors shown here come from a woman aged 25 to 39 in good health and CMV-seropositive.

The chain uses TRBV19 and TRBJ1-5; D not resolved. The V end lost 0 bases, the J end lost 3 bases, and 6 bases lay between the germline ends. The CDR3 contains 14 residues. Germline CDR1 reads LNHDA; CDR2 reads SQIVND (reference sequence). DNA of the CDR3: TGTGCCAGTAGTATAGATCTTTCCAATCAGCCCCAGCATTTT. This codes for CASSIDLSNQPQHF.

A few counts support this clone. The V and J genes are TRBV10-3 and TRBJ1-6; a weak D match, TRBD1 (6 bases). Between the trimmed V and J ends, which lost 7 bases and 7 bases, there was a span of 17 bases. Per the germline V gene, CDR1 is ENHRY and CDR2 is SYGVKD. This CDR3 is 15 amino acids long. The CDR3 bases are TGTGCCATCAACCCGGAGGGGGGGTGGAATTCACCCCTCCACTTT. Translated, it gives CAINPEGGWNSPLHF.

The chain carries TRBV7-9 and TRBJ1-2, with D hard to call. CDR1 and CDR2 (germline): SEHNR, FQNEAQ (reference sequence). The V end lost 5 bases, the J end lost 4 bases, and 14 bases lay between the germline ends. CDR3 length: 14 amino acids. CDR3 loop: CASSPPVSFYGYTF. The CDR3 DNA sequence: TGTGCCAGCAGCCCCCCGGTCTCATTCTATGGCTACACCTTC. Looking up the rest from reference TRBV7-9 and TRBJ1-2 gives the full variable domain: DTGVSQNPRHKITKRGQNVTFRCDPISEHNRLYWYRQTLGQGPEFLTYFQNEAQLEKSRLLSDRFSAERPKGSFSTLEIQRTEQGDSAMYLCASSPPVSFYGYTFGSGTRLTVV.

This chain uses TRBV7-9 with TRBJ1-3; D remains ambiguous. Deletions cut 5 bases from V and 8 bases from J, with 10 bases between. This CDR3 has 12 residues. Germline V gene data show CDR1 as SEHNR and CDR2 as FQNEAQ (reference sequence). CDR3 protein: CASSQQMDTIYF. Here the CDR3 DNA reads TGTGCCAGCAGCCAACAAATGGACACCATATATTTT.

The gene calls are TRBV25-1 and TRBJ2-6, with 8 bases aligning to TRBD1. This CDR3 has 18 amino acids. J was trimmed by 4 bases and V by 3 bases; bases with no gene match: 11. From germline, CDR1 is MGHDK and CDR2 SYGVNS. In DNA form, the CDR3 reads TGTGCCAGCAGTGAGTCGGACAGGGATTTAGCGGGGGCCAACGTCCTGACTTTC. It specifies CASSESDRDLAGANVLTF. Filled out from reference TRBV25-1 and TRBJ2-6, the complete variable domain reads EADIYQTPRYLVIGTGKKITLECSQTMGHDKMYWYQQDPGMELHLIHYSYGVNSTEKGDLSSESTVSRIRTEHFPLTLESARPSHTSQYLCASSESDRDLAGANVLTFGAGSRLTVL.

This clone was seen a single time. V and J are TRBV4-1 and TRBJ1-1; TRBD1 aligns across 10 bases. After removal of 4 bases from V and 1 base from J, the junction contained 12 bases not matched to a gene. The CDR3 runs 18 residues. The V gene's germline CDR1 is MGHRA and CDR2 YSYEKL. The CDR3 region has the DNA TGCGCCAGCAGCCTCCGAACCCGACAGGGGGCATGGAACACTGAAGCTTTCTTT. As protein: CASSLRTRQGAWNTEAFF.

The chain recombines TRBV2 with TRBJ2-2; a weak D match, TRBD1 (6 bases). Trimming removed 6 bases from V and 6 bases from J, with 20 bases in between. The CDR3 runs to 16 residues. CDR1 is SNHLY and CDR2 is FYNNEI in the germline V gene. Written as DNA, the CDR3 is TGTGCCAGCAGGGGGGCGCAGGGCGTTGACGCCGGGGAGCTGTTTTTT. Amino acids: CASRGAQGVDAGELFF.

The chain combines TRBV18 with TRBJ2-7; 12 bases line up with TRBD1. Unmatched junction bases numbered 12, after V lost 4 bases and J lost 5 bases. This CDR3 has 17 residues. In germline, CDR1 is KGHSH, CDR2 LQKENI. CDR3 protein: CASSLMDAGTGGNEQYF. The CDR3 DNA reads TGTGCCAGCTCACTCATGGATGCCGGGACAGGGGGCAACGAGCAGTACTTC.

The chain links TRBV29-1 to TRBJ2-1; 9 bases are a match to TRBD1. CDR3 length: 14 residues. Trimming at V came to 7 bases and at J to 9 bases, leaving 13 bases not matched to a gene. Germline V lookup: CDR1 SQVTM, CDR2 ANQGSEA. CDR3 bases: TGCAGCGGGAACGACAGGGGGGTAGGCCGTGAGCAGTTCTTC. It specifies CSGNDRGVGREQFF.

The chain couples TRBV19 to TRBJ2-2; D possibly corresponds to TRBD2 (6 bases). V was cut by 6 bases and J by 4 bases, with 12 bases left in between. CDR1 LNHDA and CDR2 SQIVND come from the germline V gene (reference sequence). The CDR3 runs 14 residues. CDR3 nucleotides: TGTGCCAGTAGACGGACTATTACCACCGGGGAGCTGTTTTTT. Encoded protein: CASRRTITTGELFF.

The V gene is TRBV4-1, the J gene TRBJ2-3, with 7 positions matching TRBD2. V lost 1 base, J lost 4 bases, and 8 bases stayed unmatched. Germline V gene lookup returns CDR1 MGHRA and CDR2 YSYEKL. The CDR3 totals 16 residues. The CDR3 nucleotides are TGCGCCAGCAGCCAAGTTAGTGGGGGGGACGCAGATACGCAGTATTTT. This encodes CASSQVSGGDADTQYF.

The rearrangement uses TRBV9 and TRBJ2-1, with TRBD2 matching 7 bases. The junction had 3 bases not matched to a gene; V was cut back by 0 bases and J by 3 bases. Germline lookup yields CDR1 SGDLS and CDR2 YYNGEE. The CDR3 has 15 amino acids. The CDR3 region has the DNA TGTGCCAGCAGCGTAGCTAGCGGTTACTACAATGAGCAGTTCTTC. Translated, it gives CASSVASGYYNEQFF.

This clone showed up just once. The chain has TRBV11-2 and TRBJ2-1; D is undetermined. Deletions cut 0 bases from V and 0 bases from J, with 15 bases between. CDR1 and CDR2 (germline): SGHAT, FQNNGV. The CDR3 is 18 amino acids. CDR3 in DNA: TGTGCCAGCAGCTTAGATCCGCCAAGCCACGGCTCCTACAATGAGCAGTTCTTC. Protein sequence: CASSLDPPSHGSYNEQFF.

The chain is built from TRBV27 and TRBJ2-6; 9 bases match TRBD1. CDR1 and CDR2 (germline): MNHEY, SMNVEV (reference sequence). The CDR3 has 17 residues. With V trimmed by 5 bases and J by 2 bases, 7 bases remained unmatched. CDR3 DNA sequence: TGTGCCAGCAGTCCCGGGACAGGGAGAACTGGGGCCAACGTCCTGACTTTC. Amino acids: CASSPGTGRTGANVLTF.

The V gene is TRBV30, the J gene TRBJ1-5; D not resolved. The CDR3 spans 16 residues. Looked up from germline, CDR1 is GTSNPN and CDR2 is SVGIG (reference sequence). Trimming left V 2 bases short and J 3 bases short, with 17 bases between. CDR3 loop: CAWSPTRLSPNQPQHF. The CDR3 nucleotides read TGTGCCTGGAGTCCCACGAGGCTTTCCCCCAATCAGCCCCAGCATTTT. Drawing the rest from reference TRBV30 and TRBJ1-5, the complete variable domain is SQTIHQWPATLVQPVGSPLSLECTVEGTSNPNLYWYRQAAGRGLQLLFYSVGIGQISSEVPQNLSASRPQDRQFILSSKKLLLSDSGFYLCAWSPTRLSPNQPQHFGDGTRLSIL.

The chain links TRBV20-1 to TRBJ2-5, with a possible D match to TRBD1 (5 bases). This CDR3 region has 11 residues. V lost 5 bases, J lost 3 bases, and 7 bases lay in between. Germline V gene lookup returns CDR1 DFQATT and CDR2 SNEGSKA (reference sequence). The CDR3 sequence is CSAVREETQYF. In DNA form, the CDR3 reads TGCAGTGCTGTCAGGGAAGAGACCCAGTACTTC.

The chain carries TRBV6-1 and TRBJ2-7, with 8 bases that match TRBD2. Trimming cost V 1 base and J 3 bases; bases outside gene matches: 8. Per the germline V gene, CDR1 is MNHNS and CDR2 is SASEGT. The CDR3 contains 16 residues. The CDR3 reads CASSEGVAGTGYEQYF. Here the CDR3 DNA reads TGTGCCAGCAGTGAAGGGGTAGCGGGGACCGGCTACGAGCAGTACTTC.

This chain connects TRBV27 to TRBJ1-1; D is uncertain. V was trimmed by 7 bases and J by 4 bases, leaving 13 bases between them. Germline V gene data show CDR1 as MNHEY and CDR2 as SMNVEV (reference sequence). The CDR3 consists of 13 residues. The CDR3 protein is CASKTREGTEAFF. CDR3 coding DNA: TGTGCCAGCAAAACCCGGGAGGGCACTGAAGCTTTCTTT.

The V gene is TRBV5-1, the J gene TRBJ2-1; 8 bases fit TRBD2. In germline, CDR1 is SGHRS, CDR2 YFSETQ. J lost 7 bases, V lost 1 base, and 7 bases had no gene match. The CDR3 totals 15 residues. The CDR3 here is CASSLTAGGKNEQFF. CDR3 DNA: TGCGCCAGCAGCTTGACCGCGGGAGGAAAAAATGAGCAGTTCTTC.

The CDR3 sequence: CASSPLTGTGGEYTF. CDR3 sequence (DNA): TGTGCCAGCAGCCCCCTAACCGGGACAGGGGGAGAGTACACCTTC. The gene calls are TRBV11-2 and TRBJ1-2, with TRBD1 matching over 11 bases. CDR1 SGHAT and CDR2 FQNNGV come from the germline V gene. The length of the CDR3 is 15 residues. V gave up 5 bases and J gave up 11 bases; unmatched junction bases: 13.

The chain couples TRBV5-1 to TRBJ2-2; 7 bases are a match to TRBD1. Germline trimming cut 0 bases from V and 6 bases from J; bases unmatched to any gene: 5. The germline CDR1 and CDR2 sequences are SGHRS and YFSETQ. The length of the CDR3 is 15 residues. CDR3 nucleotide sequence: TGCGCCAGCAGCTTGGGACAGGGTGACGCCGGGGAGCTGTTTTTT. Amino acid sequence: CASSLGQGDAGELFF.

V gene TRBV5-1 combines with J gene TRBJ2-1; the match to TRBD2 covers 8 bases. Germline values: CDR1 SGHRS, CDR2 YFSETQ. J gave up 6 bases and V 7 bases, and 9 bases lay outside the gene matches. The CDR3 runs to 14 residues. The chain's CDR3 is CASARGGGSNEQFF. The CDR3 coding sequence is TGCGCCAGCGCCCGGGGGGGAGGGTCCAATGAGCAGTTCTTC.

CDR3 sequence: CASSLALAGLDEQYF. The CDR3, as DNA: TGTGCCAGCAGCTTAGCGCTGGCAGGGCTGGACGAGCAGTACTTC. The chain uses TRBV7-9 and TRBJ2-7; maybe TRBD1 (5 bases). V dropped 0 bases and J dropped 5 bases, with 14 bases sitting between them. Germline V CDR1 and CDR2: SEHNR, FQNEAQ (reference sequence). The CDR3 sequence is 15 residues long. Full variable domain (rest looked up from reference TRBV7-9 and TRBJ2-7): DTGVSQNPRHKITKRGQNVTFRCDPISEHNRLYWYRQTLGQGPEFLTYFQNEAQLEKSRLLSDRFSAERPKGSFSTLEIQRTEQGDSAMYLCASSLALAGLDEQYFGPGTRLTVT.

The V call is TRBV6-5, the J call TRBJ2-7; D call uncertain. Trimming removed 6 bases from V and 7 bases from J, with 16 bases in between. Germline-derived CDR1 and CDR2 are MNHEY and SVGAGI. CDR3 length equals 13 residues. CDR3 sequence reads: CASSPAPSTEQYF. In nucleotides, the CDR3 is TGTGCCAGCAGCCCCGCCCCGTCGACTGAGCAGTACTTC.

This clone was seen a single time. The J gene is TRBJ2-7, the V gene TRBV9; maybe TRBD1 (6 bases). The germline V and J ends were trimmed by 4 bases and 8 bases, with 22 bases remaining between them. This CDR3 contains 15 residues. From germline, CDR1 is SGDLS and CDR2 YYNGEE. CDR3 nucleotides: TGTGCCAGCAGCCTGGGACAAACATTAGTAGAAAAGCAGTACTTC. Translating it yields CASSLGQTLVEKQYF.

This chain joins TRBV10-3 and TRBJ2-3; 10 bases match TRBD2. The CDR3 has 15 amino acids. CDR1 and CDR2 from the germline V gene are ENHRY and SYGVKD. J gave up 2 bases and V 7 bases, and 6 bases lay outside the gene matches. The CDR3: CAIKAGGPYTDTQYF. In DNA form, the CDR3 reads TGTGCCATCAAAGCGGGGGGGCCCTACACAGATACGCAGTATTTT.

This chain joins TRBV6-4 and TRBJ2-2; D is possibly TRBD1 (6 bases). Per germline, CDR1 MRHNA and CDR2 SNTAGT. Trimming left V 3 bases short and J 1 base short, with 9 bases between. The length of the CDR3 is 15 residues. This CDR3 is CASSETQGNTGELFF. DNA for the CDR3: TGTGCCAGCAGTGAAACACAGGGGAACACCGGGGAGCTGTTTTTT.

The chain joins TRBV7-9 to TRBJ2-3; TRBD1 is a possible D gene (5 bases). The V end lost 7 bases, the J end lost 1 base, and 15 bases lay between the germline ends. This CDR3 comprises 15 residues. CDR1 and CDR2 from the germline V gene are SEHNR and FQNEAQ (reference sequence). This CDR3 reads CASTEGVGGTDTQYF. The CDR3 DNA follows: TGTGCCAGCACCGAAGGGGTGGGCGGCACAGATACGCAGTATTTT.